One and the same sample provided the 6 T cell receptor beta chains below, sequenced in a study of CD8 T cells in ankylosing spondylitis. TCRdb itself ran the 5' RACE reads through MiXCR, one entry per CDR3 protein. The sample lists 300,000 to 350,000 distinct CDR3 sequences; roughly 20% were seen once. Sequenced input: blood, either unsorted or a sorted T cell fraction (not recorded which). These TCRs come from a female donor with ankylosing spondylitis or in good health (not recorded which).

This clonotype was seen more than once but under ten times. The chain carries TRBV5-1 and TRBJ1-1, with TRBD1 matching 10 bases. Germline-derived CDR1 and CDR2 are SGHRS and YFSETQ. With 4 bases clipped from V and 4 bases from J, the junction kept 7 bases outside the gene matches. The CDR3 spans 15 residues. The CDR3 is CASSRGQGLSTEAFF. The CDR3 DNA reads TGCGCCAGCAGCCGGGGACAGGGGCTTAGCACTGAAGCTTTCTTT.

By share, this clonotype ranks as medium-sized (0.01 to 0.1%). Here the CDR3 reads CSAPLPRGQETQYF. In DNA form, the CDR3 reads TGCAGTGCTCCCCTACCGCGCGGCCAAGAGACCCAGTACTTC. The rearrangement uses TRBV20-1 and TRBJ2-5; no clear D gene. Germline V gives CDR1 DFQATT, CDR2 SNEGSKA (reference sequence). The length of the CDR3 is 14 residues. Trimming took 5 bases from V and 1 from J, leaving 14 bases between them.

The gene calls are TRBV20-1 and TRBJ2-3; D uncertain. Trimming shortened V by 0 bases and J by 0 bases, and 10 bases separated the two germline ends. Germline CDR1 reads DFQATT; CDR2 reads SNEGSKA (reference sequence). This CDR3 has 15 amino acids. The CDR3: CSARDLGRSTDTQYF. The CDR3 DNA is TGCAGTGCTAGAGATCTGGGCCGCAGCACAGATACGCAGTATTTT.

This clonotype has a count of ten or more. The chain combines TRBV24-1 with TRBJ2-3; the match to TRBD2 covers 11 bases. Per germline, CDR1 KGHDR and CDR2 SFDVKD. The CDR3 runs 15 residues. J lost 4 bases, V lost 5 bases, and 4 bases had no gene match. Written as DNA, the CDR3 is TGTGCCACCAGTGCGGGGGGACTAGCGGCAGATACGCAGTATTTT. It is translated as CATSAGGLAADTQYF.

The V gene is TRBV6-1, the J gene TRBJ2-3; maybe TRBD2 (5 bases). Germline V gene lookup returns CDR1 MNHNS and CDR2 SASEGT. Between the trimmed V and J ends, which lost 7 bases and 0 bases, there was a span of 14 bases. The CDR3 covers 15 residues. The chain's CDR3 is CASIPDSPSTDTQYF. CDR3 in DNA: TGTGCCAGCATCCCGGACTCTCCTAGCACAGATACGCAGTATTTT.

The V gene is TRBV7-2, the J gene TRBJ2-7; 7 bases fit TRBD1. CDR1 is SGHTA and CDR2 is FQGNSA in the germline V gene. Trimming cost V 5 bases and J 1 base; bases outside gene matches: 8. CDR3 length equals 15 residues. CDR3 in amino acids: CASSQGVLESYEQYF. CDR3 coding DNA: TGTGCCAGCAGCCAGGGGGTTCTAGAATCCTACGAGCAGTACTTC.